One sample yielded the 17 T cell receptor beta chains listed below, sequenced in a study of identical twins. TCRdb re-called the 5' RACE reads with MiXCR, one entry per CDR3 protein. The data show about 700,000 distinct CDR3 sequences, with 8.5% to 9.5% seen just once and more than 0.75% held by the top ten. This sample was also put to use in a study of yellow fever vaccine responses in identical twins.

Sequencing was done on a sample of PBMCs. All receptors come from a woman younger than 35 in good health.

The chain carries TRBV18 and TRBJ2-5, with TRBD2 as a possible D gene (6 bases). This CDR3 is built from 14 residues. Germline CDR1 KGHSH, CDR2 LQKENI. The germline V and J ends were trimmed by 2 bases and 4 bases, with 11 bases remaining between them. The CDR3 region has the DNA TGTGCCAGCTCACCATCCTGGGGAGGAGAGACCCAGTACTTC. Translated, it gives CASSPSWGGETQYF. Together with reference TRBV18 and TRBJ2-5, the CDR3 gives the full variable domain: NAGVMQNPRHLVRRRGQEARLRCSPMKGHSHVYWYRQLPEEGLKFMVYLQKENIIDESGMPKERFSAEFPKEGPSILRIQQVVRGDSAAYFCASSPSWGGETQYFGPGTRLLVL.

This clonotype has more than one count but fewer than ten. The rearrangement joins TRBV20-1 to TRBJ2-1; 10 nucleotides align to TRBD2. This CDR3 region has 15 residues. Germline lookup yields CDR1 DFQATT and CDR2 SNEGSKA (reference sequence). V was clipped by 5 bases and J by 6 bases; unmatched bases: 10. CDR3 nucleotide sequence: TGCAGTGCTTTCGCTAGCGGGAGTTTAAGCAATGAGCAGTTCTTC. Amino acid sequence: CSAFASGSLSNEQFF.

This chain joins TRBV20-1 and TRBJ2-2; tentative D call: TRBD1 (5 bases). V was shortened by 1 base and J by 3 bases, with 6 bases between the two germline ends. Germline V gives CDR1 DFQATT, CDR2 SNEGSKA (reference sequence). CDR3 length equals 13 residues. Written as DNA, the CDR3 is TGCAGTGCTAGAGGACAGTACACCGGGGAGCTGTTTTTT. Encoded protein: CSARGQYTGELFF.

V usage is TRBV6-2 or TRBV6-3 and J usage is TRBJ1-3; D is unclear. Germline CDR1 reads MNHEY; CDR2 reads SVGEGT. Between the trimmed V and J ends, which lost 1 base and 0 bases, there was a span of 10 bases. This CDR3 is built from 16 residues. CDR3 sequence (DNA): TGTGCCAGCAGTTACTTTTCTTCGAGCTCTGGAAACACCATATATTTT. Its translation is CASSYFSSSSGNTIYF.

This clonotype was found a few times. The chain recombines TRBV29-1 with TRBJ2-2; possible D gene TRBD2, 5 bases. The germline CDR1 and CDR2 sequences are SQVTM and ANQGSEA. This CDR3 has 14 residues. Trimming shortened V by 4 bases and J by 1 base, and 10 bases separated the two germline ends. This chain's CDR3 is CSVVGSRNTGELFF. The CDR3 coding sequence is TGCAGCGTTGTGGGGAGCCGGAACACCGGGGAGCTGTTTTTT.

This clonotype occurred many times. The chain has TRBV5-1 and TRBJ2-3; D might be TRBD1 (6 bases). The germline CDR1 and CDR2 sequences are SGHRS and YFSETQ. The CDR3 spans 16 residues. Trimming stripped 4 bases from V and 2 bases from J, with 17 bases between. CDR3 region: CASSPEGHSSTDTQYF. The CDR3 DNA is TGCGCCAGCAGCCCCGAGGGACATTCCTCCACAGATACGCAGTATTTT.

The table lists this clonotype with a few counts. The chain employs TRBV20-1 and TRBJ1-2; 7 bases agree with TRBD1. CDR3 length: 13 amino acids. CDR1 and CDR2 (germline): DFQATT, SNEGSKA (reference sequence). V trimming: 1 base; J trimming: 7 bases; junction bases outside the gene matches: 6. The CDR3 is CSARVRQGGGYTF. CDR3 nucleotides: TGCAGTGCTAGAGTCCGTCAGGGGGGTGGCTACACCTTC.

This clonotype was recorded at least ten times. The chain couples TRBV12-3 or TRBV12-4 to TRBJ2-1; D not certain. The V gene lost 8 bases and the J gene lost 4 bases, with 9 bases spanning the gap. The CDR3 extends over 12 amino acids. The CDR3 DNA reads TGTGCCAGCTCTCCATTATACAATGAGCAGTTCTTC. As protein: CASSPLYNEQFF.

This clonotype was seen ten or more times. The V call is TRBV10-3, the J call TRBJ2-1; tentative D call: TRBD1 (5 bases). This CDR3 contains 16 residues. Germline assignment: CDR1 ENHRY and CDR2 SYGVKD. Trimming removed 0 bases at V and 6 bases at J, with 15 bases between. As DNA, the CDR3 is TGTGCCATCAGTGAGTCTCGAGGTCAGGGTGGCAATGAGCAGTTCTTC. This translates into CAISESRGQGGNEQFF.

There are a few counts of this clonotype. The CDR3 DNA reads as TGCGCCAGCAGCTTCGGGGGCCTAGAAGCTTTCTTT. Translating it yields CASSFGGLEAFF. The rearrangement joins TRBV5-1 to TRBJ1-1; TRBD1 might be the D (6 bases). Trimming removed 2 bases at V and 8 bases at J, with 10 bases between. Germline V gene sequence: CDR1 SGHRS, CDR2 YFSETQ. The CDR3 is made up of 12 amino acids.

This clonotype was counted a few times. This chain connects TRBV14 to TRBJ1-1; D gene ambiguous. Germline assignment: CDR1 SGHDN and CDR2 FVKESK. The CDR3 has 16 residues. Trimming left V 0 bases short and J 1 base short, with 12 bases between. The CDR3 region has the DNA TGTGCCAGCAGCCAAGATTGGTGGGCGGGGAACACTGAAGCTTTCTTT. Protein: CASSQDWWAGNTEAFF.

The gene calls are TRBV5-1 and TRBJ2-7; D unclear. Germline values: CDR1 SGHRS, CDR2 YFSETQ. V lost 3 bases, J lost 4 bases, and 17 bases lay in between. The CDR3 loop spans 15 amino acids. CDR3 sequence (DNA): TGCGCCAGCAGCTCCCCTACGTCCCTTGGGTACGAGCAGTACTTC. This encodes CASSSPTSLGYEQYF.

This chain uses TRBV10-3 with TRBJ2-4; 7 positions match TRBD2. Germline V CDR1 and CDR2: ENHRY, SYGVKD. The CDR3 has 16 amino acids. V trimming: 4 bases; J trimming: 8 bases; junction bases outside the gene matches: 14. CDR3 sequence: CAISGGGGTSMDIQYF. CDR3 bases: TGTGCCATCAGTGGTGGGGGAGGGACTTCCATGGACATTCAGTACTTC.

This rearrangement joins TRBV12-3 or TRBV12-4 to TRBJ2-1; 9 positions agree with TRBD1. With 6 bases clipped from V and 4 bases from J, the junction kept 10 bases outside the gene matches. The CDR3 is 16 residues long. The CDR3 bases are TGTGCCAGCAGACTTGGGTTGGGACAGGGTTACAATGAGCAGTTCTTC. Translated: CASRLGLGQGYNEQFF.

This clonotype was seen ten or more times. The V call is TRBV12-3 or TRBV12-4, the J call TRBJ2-3; a possible D gene is TRBD2 (5 bases). V was trimmed by 5 bases and J by 2 bases, leaving 17 bases between them. The CDR3 loop spans 16 amino acids. CDR3 sequence: CASSLGDTHDTDTQYF. The DNA of the CDR3 is TGTGCCAGCAGTCTGGGAGACACCCATGACACAGATACGCAGTATTTT.

This clonotype has just a few counts. The chain joins TRBV5-1 to TRBJ1-2; TRBD1 matches at 11 bases. The germline CDR1 and CDR2 sequences are SGHRS and YFSETQ. V was clipped by 2 bases and J by 8 bases; unmatched bases: 8. The CDR3 extends over 15 amino acids. The CDR3 DNA is TGCGCCAGCAGCTTCGGACAGGGGGCTTTGGACGGCTACACCTTC. It yields the protein CASSFGQGALDGYTF.

This clonotype appeared a few times. The CDR3 sequence: CASSRNGGALQETQYF. CDR3 nucleotide sequence: TGTGCCAGCAGCCGAAACGGGGGCGCGCTCCAAGAGACCCAGTACTTC. The chain recombines TRBV7-3 with TRBJ2-5, with D possibly called TRBD1 or TRBD2 (6 bases each). This CDR3 is 16 amino acids long. V gave up 5 bases and J gave up 1 base, with 17 bases separating them. From germline, CDR1 is SGHTA and CDR2 FQGTGA.